Listed here are 2 T cell receptor beta chains from one sample, sequenced in a study of tumor-infiltrating lymphocytes in oesophageal squamous cell carcinoma. One entry per CDR3 protein results from TCRdb running MiXCR on the PCR reads. This table holds 10,000 to 15,000 distinct CDR3 sequences, under 70% found once. The sequenced sample consisted of esophageal tumor tissue. The receptor source for this set is a male donor with esophageal squamous cell carcinoma.

This clonotype counts as medium-sized (0.01 to 0.1%). This chain connects TRBV11-2 to TRBJ2-7, with a weak D call TRBD1 (6 bases). From germline, CDR1 is SGHAT and CDR2 FQNNGV. The ends were cut back, 1 base at V and 3 bases at J, with 13 bases in the middle. The CDR3 has 15 residues. CDR3 sequence: CASSLGPTGSYEQYF. The CDR3 DNA reads TGTGCCAGCAGCTTAGGGCCGACAGGTAGCTACGAGCAGTACTTC.

At least ten counts were recorded for this clonotype. A much larger clone differs by one base, so this may be a read error. V is TRBV7-3 and J is TRBJ2-5; the match to TRBD2 covers 8 bases. The last part of the DNA fits TRBJ2-1 better; the J call may be wrong. Germline lookup yields CDR1 SGHTA and CDR2 FQGTGA. The CDR3 is 13 amino acids. CDR3 region: CASSFTGGETQFF. CDR3 nucleotide sequence: TGTGCCAGCAGCTTTACCGGGGGGGAGACCCAGTTCTTC.